The 27 T cell receptor beta chains below were found in one sample sequenced in a study of OX40 agonist ivuxolimab in advanced cancers. Produced via immunoSEQ multiplex PCR; TCRdb's table is partial and in-frame only. The table shows some 100,000 clones, with 80% to 90% occurring only once. Material: CD4+ or CD8+ T cells sorted from blood, obtained in a trial of the OX40 agonist ivuxolimab. The receptors come from an adult with an advanced solid tumor such as melanoma, head and neck, liver or kidney cancer.

This clone appeared a few times. This sequence joins TRBV2 and TRBJ1-2; D not resolved. CDR1 SNHLY and CDR2 FYNNEI come from the germline V gene. The CDR3 runs 12 residues. Between the trimmed V and J ends, which lost 4 bases and 4 bases, there was a span of 7 bases. The CDR3 region has the DNA TGTGCCAGCAGTGGGCAGCTCTATGGCTACACCTTC. Translating it yields CASSGQLYGYTF.

The chain employs TRBV4-2 and TRBJ2-3; D ambiguous. The CDR3 has 17 amino acids. In germline, CDR1 is LGHNA, CDR2 YNFKEQ. V shed 1 base and J shed 2 bases, with 16 bases lying between them. The CDR3 reads CASSQGSASGDTDTQYF. The CDR3, as DNA: TGTGCCAGCAGCCAAGGTTCGGCGTCTGGCGACACAGATACGCAGTATTTT.

This chain uses TRBV19 with TRBJ2-7, with TRBD2 matching 7 bases. The CDR3 is 15 amino acids. V trimming: 1 base; J trimming: 0 bases; junction bases outside the gene matches: 3. Germline V gives CDR1 LNHDA, CDR2 SQIVND (reference sequence). Here the CDR3 reads CASSIGRGSSYEQYF. CDR3 sequence (DNA): TGTGCCAGTAGTATAGGGCGGGGGAGCTCCTACGAGCAGTACTTC.

The chain has TRBV2 and TRBJ1-5; D call uncertain. The V gene's germline CDR1 is SNHLY and CDR2 FYNNEI. The CDR3 is made up of 14 amino acids. V shed 6 bases and J shed 0 bases, with 9 bases lying between them. CDR3 nucleotides: TGTGCCAGCAGCAGTCAAACTAGCAATCAGCCCCAGCATTTT. It specifies CASSSQTSNQPQHF.

This clone appeared a single time. V and J are TRBV18 and TRBJ1-2; perhaps TRBD1 as D (6 bases). The CDR3 has 13 residues. Germline-derived CDR1 and CDR2 are KGHSH and LQKENI. Trimming stripped 4 bases from V and 2 bases from J, with 8 bases between. For the CDR3, the DNA is TGTGCCAGCTCACAGGACAGCAACTATGGCTACACCTTC. It translates to CASSQDSNYGYTF.

The gene calls are TRBV6-1 and TRBJ2-5, with D perhaps matching TRBD1 (6 bases). The ends were cut back, 3 bases at V and 1 base at J, with 9 bases in the middle. Germline values: CDR1 MNHNS, CDR2 SASEGT. The CDR3 runs 14 residues. The CDR3 DNA is TGTGCCAGCAGTGAGGGGGCTAGCCAAGAGACCCAGTACTTC. Translating gives CASSEGASQETQYF.

The chain employs TRBV5-4 and TRBJ2-2; D is ambiguous. The V end was cut by 5 bases, the J end by 7 bases, with 15 bases between. Germline V gene lookup returns CDR1 SGHNT and CDR2 YYREEE (reference sequence). CDR3 size: 14 residues. CDR3 nucleotide sequence: TGTGCCAGCAGTCTTCAAGTGGACCACGGGGAGCTGTTTTTT. As protein: CASSLQVDHGELFF.

CDR3 coding DNA: TGTGCCAGCAGTTTAGGGACAGGGGATGAAGCTTTCTTT. Residues: CASSLGTGDEAFF. This chain uses TRBV28 with TRBJ1-1, with TRBD1 identical over 10 bases. J was trimmed by 7 bases and V by 2 bases; bases with no gene match: 1. The CDR3 sequence is 13 residues long. Germline V gene data show CDR1 as MDHEN and CDR2 as SYDVKM. The full variable domain, its missing parts supplied by reference TRBV28 and TRBJ1-1, is DVKVTQSSRYLVKRTGEKVFLECVQDMDHENMFWYRQDPGLGLRLIYFSYDVKMKEKGDIPEGYSVSREKKERFSLILESASTNQTSMYLCASSLGTGDEAFFGQGTRLTVV.

Only one count was recorded for this clone. The chain couples TRBV29-1 to TRBJ1-1; 7 nucleotides line up with TRBD1. This CDR3 region has 13 residues. Germline V CDR1 and CDR2: SQVTM, ANQGSEA. After removal of 7 bases from V and 1 base from J, the junction contained 6 bases not matched to a gene. The CDR3 DNA sequence: TGCAGCGGGAAGGGACAGACGAACACTGAAGCTTTCTTT. It encodes CSGKGQTNTEAFF.

This chain joins TRBV10-2 and TRBJ2-7; D not certain. Deletions cut 7 bases from V and 3 bases from J, with 16 bases between. This CDR3 is built from 14 residues. Per germline, CDR1 WSHSY and CDR2 SAAADI. CDR3 sequence (DNA): TGCGCCAGCACTTGGACGCAGGAACACTACGAGCAGTACTTC. Residues: CASTWTQEHYEQYF.

J is TRBJ2-7 and V is TRBV28; D may be TRBD2 (5 bases). This CDR3 is 17 amino acids long. Germline values: CDR1 MDHEN, CDR2 SYDVKM. V lost 7 bases to trimming and J lost 0 bases, with 22 bases between them. The CDR3 coding sequence is TGTGCCAGCACCACCCCGAGGGTACCCTTAAACTCCTACGAGCAGTACTTC. This translates into CASTTPRVPLNSYEQYF.

The V gene is TRBV7-6, the J gene TRBJ2-6; 10 bases agree with TRBD2. CDR1 and CDR2 from the germline V gene are SGHVS and FNYEAQ. The CDR3 loop spans 20 amino acids. The V and J ends lost 1 base and 0 bases, in that order; junction bases with no gene match: 9. The chain's CDR3 is CASSLGLAGVGSSGANVLTF. For the CDR3, the DNA is TGTGCCAGCAGCTTAGGCCTAGCGGGAGTAGGATCCTCTGGGGCCAACGTCCTGACTTTC.

This chain joins TRBV7-9 and TRBJ1-4; 8 bases align to TRBD1. CDR1 and CDR2 from the germline V gene are SEHNR and FQNEAQ (reference sequence). There are 17 residues in the CDR3. The V and J ends lost 0 bases and 5 bases, in that order; junction bases with no gene match: 8. The CDR3 sequence is CASSLARYQGANEKLFF. CDR3 DNA: TGTGCCAGCAGCTTAGCGAGGTACCAGGGGGCGAATGAAAAACTGTTTTTT.

This chain uses TRBV7-8 with TRBJ2-5, with D perhaps matching TRBD2 (7 bases). Trimming shortened V by 5 bases and J by 2 bases, and 15 bases separated the two germline ends. Per the germline V gene, CDR1 is SGHVS and CDR2 is FQNEAQ. CDR3 length: 15 residues. CDR3 in amino acids: CASSQRGGEQETQYF. For the CDR3, the DNA is TGTGCCAGCAGCCAGAGGGGGGGAGAGCAAGAGACCCAGTACTTC.

The chain has TRBV18 and TRBJ2-3, with D tentatively TRBD2 (6 bases). Germline V gene sequence: CDR1 KGHSH, CDR2 LQKENI. The CDR3 length is 15 residues. The V end lost 3 bases, the J end lost 1 base, and 11 bases lay between the germline ends. The CDR3 nucleotides read TGTGCCAGCTCACCTCAGCGGGCCGGCACAGATACGCAGTATTTT. Residues: CASSPQRAGTDTQYF.

The chain employs TRBV6-1 and TRBJ1-2; maybe TRBD1 (6 bases). The CDR3 runs to 15 residues. Germline-derived CDR1 and CDR2 are MNHNS and SASEGT. V lost 0 bases and J lost 4, with 12 bases in between. CDR3 DNA sequence: TGTGCCAGCAGTGAAGCGGCACAGGGAAGCTATGGCTACACCTTC. Protein: CASSEAAQGSYGYTF.

The chain employs TRBV7-3 and TRBJ1-1, with D perhaps TRBD1 (5 bases). The V gene lost 3 bases and the J gene lost 2 bases, with 10 bases spanning the gap. The CDR3 consists of 14 residues. Germline lookup yields CDR1 SGHTA and CDR2 FQGTGA. The CDR3 region is CASSLGTDNTEAFF. The CDR3 DNA reads as TGTGCCAGCAGCTTGGGGACGGATAACACTGAAGCTTTCTTT.

V gene TRBV6-6 combines with J gene TRBJ1-2, with 8 bases that match TRBD1. The CDR3 loop spans 15 amino acids. In germline, CDR1 is MNHNY, CDR2 SVGAGI (reference sequence). The V segment lost 5 bases and the J segment 8 bases; nucleotides outside the gene matches: 13. The CDR3 reads CASSPGGALWRGYTF. The CDR3 bases are TGTGCCAGCAGTCCAGGGGGCGCGCTATGGAGAGGCTACACCTTC.

Only a few counts were recorded for this clone. The chain carries TRBV11-2 and TRBJ1-1; 11 positions agree with TRBD1. Trimming cost V 6 bases and J 7 bases; bases outside gene matches: 10. CDR3 length equals 15 residues. In germline, CDR1 is SGHAT, CDR2 FQNNGV. The DNA for the CDR3 is TGTGCCAGCAGGGACCGGGACAGGGGGAAGATTGAAGCTTTCTTT. As protein: CASRDRDRGKIEAFF.

The rearrangement links TRBV9 to TRBJ1-2, with D uncertain. V was pared by 0 bases and J by 4 bases, with 7 bases between. Germline V gives CDR1 SGDLS, CDR2 YYNGEE. CDR3 length: 13 amino acids. This CDR3 is CASSVVHGYGYTF. Written as DNA, the CDR3 is TGTGCCAGCAGCGTAGTTCACGGCTATGGCTACACCTTC.

This clone was recorded once. The gene calls are TRBV5-1 and TRBJ2-7; a possible D gene is TRBD2 (5 bases). This CDR3 is 14 amino acids long. From germline, CDR1 is SGHRS and CDR2 YFSETQ. The ends were cut back, 4 bases at V and 0 bases at J, with 11 bases in the middle. This CDR3 is CASSESTNSYEQYF. The CDR3 DNA follows: TGCGCCAGCAGCGAGTCGACTAACTCCTACGAGCAGTACTTC.

The J gene is TRBJ1-2, the V gene TRBV5-4, with D unclear. The germline V gene has CDR1 SGHNT and CDR2 YYREEE (reference sequence). V was shortened by 7 bases and J by 4 bases, with 17 bases between the two germline ends. The CDR3 consists of 14 residues. CDR3 loop: CASSTTGSVYGYTF. The CDR3 DNA reads as TGTGCCAGCTCCACGACCGGGTCCGTCTATGGCTACACCTTC. The whole variable domain, remainder taken from reference TRBV5-4 and TRBJ1-2, is ETGVTQSPTHLIKTRGQQVTLRCSSQSGHNTVSWYQQALGQGPQFIFQYYREEENGRGNFPPRFSGLQFPNYSSELNVNALELDDSALYLCASSTTGSVYGYTFGSGTRLTVV.

The V gene is TRBV5-6, the J gene TRBJ1-6; D remains unclear. CDR1 and CDR2 from the germline V gene are SGHDT and YYEEEE. The CDR3 extends over 16 amino acids. V lost 1 base and J 4 bases, leaving 12 bases between the germline ends. CDR3 sequence reads: CASSLIGESYNSPLHF. DNA of the CDR3: TGTGCCAGCAGCTTGATTGGGGAATCTTATAATTCACCCCTCCACTTT. Drawing the rest from reference TRBV5-6 and TRBJ1-6, the complete variable domain is DAGVTQSPTHLIKTRGQQVTLRCSPKSGHDTVSWYQQALGQGPQFIFQYYEEEERQRGNFPDRFSGHQFPNYSSELNVNALLLGDSALYLCASSLIGESYNSPLHFGNGTRLTVT.

This clone was seen a handful of times. V gene TRBV2 combines with J gene TRBJ2-7, with D uncertain. The CDR3 is 14 amino acids. Germline loops: CDR1 SNHLY, CDR2 FYNNEI. Trimming cost V 6 bases and J 0 bases, with 12 bases left between them. The CDR3 sequence is CASRIQETSYEQYF. The CDR3 DNA sequence: TGTGCCAGCAGAATCCAGGAAACCTCCTACGAGCAGTACTTC.

This clone was counted a few times. CDR3 protein: CASRSSGYTDTQYF. CDR3 nucleotides: TGTGCCAGCAGAAGTAGCGGTTACACAGATACGCAGTATTTT. This chain connects TRBV5-4 to TRBJ2-3; D perhaps matches TRBD2 (6 bases). With 5 bases removed from V and 2 bases from J, the gap between germline ends came to 12 bases. CDR1 is SGHNT and CDR2 is YYREEE in the germline V gene (reference sequence). The CDR3 totals 14 residues.

The CDR3: CASSQASKGSNTKNIQYF. The CDR3 bases are TGTGCCAGCAGCCAAGCGTCTAAGGGGAGTAATACCAAAAACATTCAGTACTTC. The rearrangement uses TRBV4-2 and TRBJ2-4, with D possibly called TRBD1 or TRBD2 (5 bases each). Trimming shortened V by 1 base and J by 2 bases, and 18 bases separated the two germline ends. Germline assignment: CDR1 LGHNA and CDR2 YNFKEQ. The CDR3 has 18 amino acids.

The chain recombines TRBV5-1 with TRBJ1-4; TRBD1 matches 9 bases. Per the germline V gene, CDR1 is SGHRS and CDR2 is YFSETQ. This CDR3 is built from 17 residues. V was pared by 5 bases and J by 5 bases, with 13 bases of the junction left unmatched. Here the CDR3 reads CASSSPPADRGNEKLFF. The DNA of the CDR3 is TGCGCCAGCAGTTCCCCCCCCGCAGACAGGGGGAATGAAAAACTGTTTTTT.